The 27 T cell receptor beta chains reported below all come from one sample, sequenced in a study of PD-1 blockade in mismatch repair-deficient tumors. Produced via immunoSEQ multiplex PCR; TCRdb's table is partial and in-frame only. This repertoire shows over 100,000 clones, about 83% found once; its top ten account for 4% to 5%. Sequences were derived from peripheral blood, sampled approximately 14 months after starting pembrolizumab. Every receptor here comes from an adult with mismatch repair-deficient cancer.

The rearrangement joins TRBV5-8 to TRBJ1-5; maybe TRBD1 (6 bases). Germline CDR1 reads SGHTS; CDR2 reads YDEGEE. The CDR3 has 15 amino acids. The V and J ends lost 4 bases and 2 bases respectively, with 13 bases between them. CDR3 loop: CASSMWTERNQPQHF. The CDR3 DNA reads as TGTGCCAGCAGCATGTGGACAGAACGCAATCAGCCCCAGCATTTT.

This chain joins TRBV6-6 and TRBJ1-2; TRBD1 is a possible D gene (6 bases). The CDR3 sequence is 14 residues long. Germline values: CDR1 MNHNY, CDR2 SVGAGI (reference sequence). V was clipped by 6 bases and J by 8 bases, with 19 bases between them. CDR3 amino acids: CASSPSFKGGGYTF. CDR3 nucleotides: TGTGCCAGCAGCCCCTCTTTTAAGGGGGGAGGCTACACCTTC.

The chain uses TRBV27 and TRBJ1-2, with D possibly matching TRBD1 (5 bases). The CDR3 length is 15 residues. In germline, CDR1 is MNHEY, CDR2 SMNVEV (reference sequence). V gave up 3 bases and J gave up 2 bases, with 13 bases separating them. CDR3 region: CASSLLPGMNYGYTF. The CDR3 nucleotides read TGTGCCAGCAGTTTGCTCCCAGGGATGAACTATGGCTACACCTTC.

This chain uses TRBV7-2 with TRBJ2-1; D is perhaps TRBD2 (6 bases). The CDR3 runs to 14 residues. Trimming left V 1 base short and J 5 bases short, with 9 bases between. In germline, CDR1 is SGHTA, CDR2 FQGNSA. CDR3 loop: CASSLGLANNEQFF. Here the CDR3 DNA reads TGTGCCAGCAGCTTAGGCCTAGCGAACAATGAGCAGTTCTTC.

The CDR3 here is CASSLYGTSGSYEQYF. The CDR3 nucleotides read TGTGCCAGCAGCTTGTACGGGACTAGCGGTTCCTACGAGCAGTACTTC. V gene TRBV5-6 combines with J gene TRBJ2-7, with 11 bases fitting TRBD2. CDR1 is SGHDT and CDR2 is YYEEEE in the germline V gene. The CDR3 has 16 amino acids. V lost 1 base, J lost 1 base, and 4 bases stayed unmatched.

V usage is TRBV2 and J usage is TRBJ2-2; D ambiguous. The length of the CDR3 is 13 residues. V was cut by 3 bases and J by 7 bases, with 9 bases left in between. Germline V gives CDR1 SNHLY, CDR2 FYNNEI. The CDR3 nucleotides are TGTGCCAGCAGTGAGTGGCGCAGCGGGGAGCTGTTTTTT. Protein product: CASSEWRSGELFF.

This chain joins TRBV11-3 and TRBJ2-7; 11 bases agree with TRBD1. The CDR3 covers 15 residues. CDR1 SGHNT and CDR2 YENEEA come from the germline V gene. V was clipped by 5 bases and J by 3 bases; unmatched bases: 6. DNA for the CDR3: TGTGCCAGCAGCAATCGGACAGGGGGCCTCTACGAGCAGTACTTC. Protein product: CASSNRTGGLYEQYF.

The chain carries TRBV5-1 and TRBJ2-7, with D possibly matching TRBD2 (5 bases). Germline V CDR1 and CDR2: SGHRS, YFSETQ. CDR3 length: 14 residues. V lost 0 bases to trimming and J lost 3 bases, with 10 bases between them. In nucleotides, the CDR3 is TGCGCCAGCAGCTTGGAGGCAGACTACTACGAGCAGTACTTC. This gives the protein CASSLEADYYEQYF.

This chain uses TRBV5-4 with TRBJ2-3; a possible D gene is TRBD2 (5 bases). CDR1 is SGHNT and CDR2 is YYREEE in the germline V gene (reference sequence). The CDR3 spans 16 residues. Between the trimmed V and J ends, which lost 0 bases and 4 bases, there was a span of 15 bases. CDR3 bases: TGTGCCAGCAGCTTGGGCGAGCGGAGATCGGCAGATACGCAGTATTTT. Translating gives CASSLGERRSADTQYF.

CDR3 loop: CASSPGTSGISGELFF. The CDR3 DNA reads as TGTGCCAGCAGCCCAGGGACTAGCGGGATCTCCGGGGAGCTGTTTTTT. This rearrangement joins TRBV7-9 to TRBJ2-2, with 13 bases that match TRBD2. The CDR3 loop spans 16 amino acids. The V gene's germline CDR1 is SEHNR and CDR2 FQNEAQ (reference sequence). J was trimmed by 6 bases and V by 5 bases; bases with no gene match: 6.

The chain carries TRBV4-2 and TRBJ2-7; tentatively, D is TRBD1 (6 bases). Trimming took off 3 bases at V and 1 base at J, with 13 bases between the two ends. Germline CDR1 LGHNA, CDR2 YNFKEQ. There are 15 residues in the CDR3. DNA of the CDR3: TGTGCCAGCAGCCAGTTCCTTACAGGGTCCTACGAGCAGTACTTC. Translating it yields CASSQFLTGSYEQYF.

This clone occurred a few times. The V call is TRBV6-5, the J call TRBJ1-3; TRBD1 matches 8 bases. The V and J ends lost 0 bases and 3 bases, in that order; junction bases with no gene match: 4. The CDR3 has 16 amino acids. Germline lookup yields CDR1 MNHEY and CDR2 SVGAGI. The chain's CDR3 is CASSYSTGVLGNTIYF. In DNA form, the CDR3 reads TGTGCCAGCAGTTACTCGACAGGGGTCCTTGGAAACACCATATATTTT.

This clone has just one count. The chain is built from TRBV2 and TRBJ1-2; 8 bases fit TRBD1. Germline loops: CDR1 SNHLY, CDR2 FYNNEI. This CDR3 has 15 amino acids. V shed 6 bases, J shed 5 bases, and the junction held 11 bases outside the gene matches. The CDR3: CASSAQGAQVYGYTF. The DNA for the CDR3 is TGTGCCAGCAGCGCTCAGGGGGCGCAGGTGTATGGCTACACCTTC.

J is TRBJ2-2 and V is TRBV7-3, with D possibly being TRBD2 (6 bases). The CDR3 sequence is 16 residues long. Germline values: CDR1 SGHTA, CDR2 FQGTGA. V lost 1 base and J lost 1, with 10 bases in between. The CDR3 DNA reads TGTGCCAGCAGCTTAAATGGCGGGGTGAACACCGGGGAGCTGTTTTTT. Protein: CASSLNGGVNTGELFF.

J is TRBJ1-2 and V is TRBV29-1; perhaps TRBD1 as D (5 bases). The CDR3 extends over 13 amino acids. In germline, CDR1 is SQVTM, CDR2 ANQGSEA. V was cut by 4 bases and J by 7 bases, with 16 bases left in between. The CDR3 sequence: CSVGGLAGPGYTF. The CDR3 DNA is TGCAGCGTTGGGGGTCTGGCAGGGCCTGGCTACACCTTC. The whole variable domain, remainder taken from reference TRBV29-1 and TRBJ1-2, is SAVISQKPSRDICQRGTSLTIQCQVDSQVTMMFWYRQQPGQSLTLIATANQGSEATYESGFVIDKFPISRPNLTFSTLTVSNMSPEDSSIYLCSVGGLAGPGYTFGSGTRLTVV.

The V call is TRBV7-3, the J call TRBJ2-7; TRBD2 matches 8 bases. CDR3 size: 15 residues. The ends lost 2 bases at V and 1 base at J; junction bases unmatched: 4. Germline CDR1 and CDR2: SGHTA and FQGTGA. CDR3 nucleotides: TGTGCCAGCAGCTTACAACCGGGGGGGTCCTACGAGCAGTACTTC. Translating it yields CASSLQPGGSYEQYF.

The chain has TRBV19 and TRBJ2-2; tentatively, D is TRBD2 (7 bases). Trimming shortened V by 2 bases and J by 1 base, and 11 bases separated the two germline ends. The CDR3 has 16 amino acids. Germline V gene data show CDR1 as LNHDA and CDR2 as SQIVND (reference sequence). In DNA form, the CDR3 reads TGTGCCAGTAGTATAAAGGGGGGGATGAACACCGGGGAGCTGTTTTTT. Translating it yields CASSIKGGMNTGELFF.

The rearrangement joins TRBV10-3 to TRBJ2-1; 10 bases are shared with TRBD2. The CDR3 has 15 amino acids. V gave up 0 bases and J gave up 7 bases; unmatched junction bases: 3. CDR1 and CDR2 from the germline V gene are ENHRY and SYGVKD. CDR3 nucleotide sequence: TGTGCCATCAGTGAGTCAGCGGGAGGGCCTAATGAGCAGTTCTTC. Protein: CAISESAGGPNEQFF.

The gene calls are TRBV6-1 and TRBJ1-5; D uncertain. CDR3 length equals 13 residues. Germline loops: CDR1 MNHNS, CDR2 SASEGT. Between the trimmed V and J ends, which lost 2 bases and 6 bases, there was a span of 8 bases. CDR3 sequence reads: CASSEREFQPQHF. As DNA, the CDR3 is TGTGCCAGCAGTGAAAGAGAGTTTCAGCCCCAGCATTTT.

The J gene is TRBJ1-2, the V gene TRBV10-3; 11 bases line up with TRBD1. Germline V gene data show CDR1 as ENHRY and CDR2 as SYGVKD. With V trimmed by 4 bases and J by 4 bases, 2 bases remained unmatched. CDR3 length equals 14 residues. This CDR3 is CAISAGTGGYGYTF. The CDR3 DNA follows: TGTGCCATCAGTGCCGGGACAGGGGGCTATGGCTACACCTTC.

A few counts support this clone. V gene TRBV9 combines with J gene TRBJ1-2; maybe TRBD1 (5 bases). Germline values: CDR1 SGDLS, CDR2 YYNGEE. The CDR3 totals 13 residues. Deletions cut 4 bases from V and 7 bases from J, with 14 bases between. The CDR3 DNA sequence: TGTGCCAGCAGCTTAACCGGGGGGGGTGGCTACACCTTC. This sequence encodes CASSLTGGGGYTF.

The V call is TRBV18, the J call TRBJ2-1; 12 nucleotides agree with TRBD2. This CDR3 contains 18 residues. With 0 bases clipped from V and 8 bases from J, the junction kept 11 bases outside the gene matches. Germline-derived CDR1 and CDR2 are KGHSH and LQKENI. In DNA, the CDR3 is TGTGCCAGCTCACCACCATCGCTAGCGGGAGGGATGTGGGATGAGCAGTTCTTC. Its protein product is CASSPPSLAGGMWDEQFF.

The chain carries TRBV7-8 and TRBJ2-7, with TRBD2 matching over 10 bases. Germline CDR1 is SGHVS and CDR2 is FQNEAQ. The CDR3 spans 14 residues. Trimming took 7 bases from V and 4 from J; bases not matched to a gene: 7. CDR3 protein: CASMKAGGWYEQYF. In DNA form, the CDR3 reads TGTGCCAGCATGAAAGCGGGAGGGTGGTACGAGCAGTACTTC.

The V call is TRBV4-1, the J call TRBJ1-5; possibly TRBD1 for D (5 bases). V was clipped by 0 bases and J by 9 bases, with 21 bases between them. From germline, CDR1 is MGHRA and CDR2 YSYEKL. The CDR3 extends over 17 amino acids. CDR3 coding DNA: TGCGCCAGCAGCCAAGAGGGTTACCCAGGGTTGGGTCTGCCCCAGCATTTT. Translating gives CASSQEGYPGLGLPQHF.

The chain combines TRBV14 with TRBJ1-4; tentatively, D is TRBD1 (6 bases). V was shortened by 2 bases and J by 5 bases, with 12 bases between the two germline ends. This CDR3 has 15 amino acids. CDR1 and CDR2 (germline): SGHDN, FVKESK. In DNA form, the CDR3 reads TGTGCCAGCAGCCAAATGGGACAAGGGAATGAAAAACTGTTTTTT. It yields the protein CASSQMGQGNEKLFF. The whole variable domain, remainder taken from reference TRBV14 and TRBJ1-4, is EAGVTQFPSHSVIEKGQTVTLRCDPISGHDNLYWYRRVMGKEIKFLLHFVKESKQDESGMPNNRFLAERTGGTYSTLKVQPAELEDSGVYFCASSQMGQGNEKLFFGSGTQLSVL.

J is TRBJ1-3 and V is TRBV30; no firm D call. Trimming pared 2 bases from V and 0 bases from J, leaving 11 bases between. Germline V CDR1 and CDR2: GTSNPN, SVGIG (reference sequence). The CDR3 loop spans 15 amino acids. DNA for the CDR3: TGTGCCTGGAGTCAGGACTCTTACTCTGGAAACACCATATATTTT. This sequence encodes CAWSQDSYSGNTIYF.

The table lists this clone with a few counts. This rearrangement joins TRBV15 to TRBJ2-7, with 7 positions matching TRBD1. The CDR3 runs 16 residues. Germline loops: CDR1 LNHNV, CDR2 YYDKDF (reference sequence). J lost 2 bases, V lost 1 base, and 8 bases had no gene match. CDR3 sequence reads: CATSRGATGNAYEQYF. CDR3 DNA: TGTGCCACCAGCAGAGGCGCGACAGGGAATGCCTACGAGCAGTACTTC.